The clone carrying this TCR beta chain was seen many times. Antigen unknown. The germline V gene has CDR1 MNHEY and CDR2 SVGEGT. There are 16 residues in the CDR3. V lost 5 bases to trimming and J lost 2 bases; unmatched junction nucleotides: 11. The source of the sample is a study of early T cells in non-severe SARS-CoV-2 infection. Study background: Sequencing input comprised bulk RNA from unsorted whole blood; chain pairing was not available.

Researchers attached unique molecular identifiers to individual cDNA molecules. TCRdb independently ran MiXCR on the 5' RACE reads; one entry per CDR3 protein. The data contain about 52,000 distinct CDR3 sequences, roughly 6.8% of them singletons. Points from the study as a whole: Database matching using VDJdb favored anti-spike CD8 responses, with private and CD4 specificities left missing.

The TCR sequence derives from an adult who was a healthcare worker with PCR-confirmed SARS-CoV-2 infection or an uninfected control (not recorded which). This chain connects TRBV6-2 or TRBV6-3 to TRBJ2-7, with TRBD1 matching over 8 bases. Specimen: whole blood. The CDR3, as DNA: TGTGCCAGCAGTATACTGGGGGGACAGGCTGCCTACGAGCAGTACTTC. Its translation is CASSILGGQAAYEQYF.